This entry concerns a single TCR beta chain. Data came from immunoSEQ multiplex PCR; TCRdb stores just in-frame clones and leaves some out. The sample lists roughly 260,000 clones, 82% seen once, with 3.1% in the top ten. This record belongs to a study of blood T cell repertoires in COVID-19. The CDR3 is 13 amino acids. Germline V CDR1 and CDR2: LNHDA, SQIVND (reference sequence). Trimming took off 8 bases at V and 4 bases at J, with 14 bases between the two ends. The chain combines TRBV19 with TRBJ1-2, with a possible D match to TRBD1 (5 bases). The sequence was collected from a woman younger than 35 with acute or convalescent COVID-19. Sequencing input: peripheral blood. The CDR3 spells CASGQGVRYGYTF. The CDR3 nucleotides are TGTGCCAGTGGACAAGGGGTTCGCTATGGCTACACCTTC.